This T cell receptor beta chain was found in a study of blood T cell repertoires in COVID-19. Using immunoSEQ multiplex PCR, the repertoire was profiled, and TCRdb retains in-frame clones only, with some absent. Here the sample spans fewer than 300,000 clones, 88% being singletons. Germline-derived CDR1 and CDR2 are SNHLY and FYNNEI. V dropped 6 bases and J dropped 7 bases, with 10 bases sitting between them. This CDR3 is built from 12 residues. The sequence was obtained from a man aged 55-75 years who had recovered from COVID-19. Material for sequencing was peripheral blood. The gene calls are TRBV2 and TRBJ2-1; D may be TRBD1 (5 bases). The CDR3 spells CASRTVVNEQFF. CDR3 DNA sequence: TGTGCCAGCAGGACAGTGGTGAATGAGCAGTTCTTC. The whole variable domain, filled in from reference TRBV2 and TRBJ2-1, reads EPEVTQTPSHQVTQMGQEVILRCVPISNHLYFYWYRQILGQKVEFLVSFYNNEISEKSEIFDDQFSVERPDGSNFTLKIRSTKLEDSAMYFCASRTVVNEQFFGPGTRLTVL.